This is a list of T cell receptor beta chains from one sample in a study of blood T cell repertoires in COVID-19. Using immunoSEQ multiplex PCR, the repertoire was profiled, and TCRdb retains in-frame clones only, with some absent. Here the sample spans a few hundred thousand clones, roughly 92% being singletons. The specimen sequenced was PBMCs or T cells enriched from blood (not recorded which). These receptor sequences come from a woman in her 40s who had been exposed to COVID-19. Each CDR3 is given with its conserved first and last residue. The D gene is left open where the match is weak. Only part of the rows carry a size: once, few, many, or a class if the clone is expanded.

v_call: TRBV5-4; clone_size: NA; d_call: TRBD1; j_call: TRBJ1-1; cdr3_nt: TGTGCCAGCAGCTTGGAAGGGACAGCGAGGGGAGCTTTCTTT; cdr3_aa: CASSLEGTARGAFF
v_call: TRBV12-3/TRBV12-4; clone_size: NA; d_call: NA; j_call: TRBJ1-4; cdr3_nt: TGTGCCAGCAGTTCATTGGGAGTTGAAAAACTGTTTTTT; cdr3_aa: CASSSLGVEKLFF
v_call: TRBV19; clone_size: once; d_call: TRBD1; j_call: TRBJ1-3; cdr3_nt: TGTGCCAGTAGTACCTCCGACAGGGGGCTTGGAAACACCATATATTTT; cdr3_aa: CASSTSDRGLGNTIYF
v_call: TRBV2; clone_size: NA; d_call: NA; j_call: TRBJ1-1; cdr3_nt: TGTGCCAGCAGTCAGGACAGAGCTACTGAAGCTTTCTTT; cdr3_aa: CASSQDRATEAFF
v_call: TRBV30; clone_size: few; d_call: TRBD1; j_call: TRBJ1-1; cdr3_nt: TGTGCCTGGAGCGGGAACCTCCGGGACAGGAACACTGAAGCTTTCTTT; cdr3_aa: CAWSGNLRDRNTEAFF
v_call: TRBV19; clone_size: NA; d_call: NA; j_call: TRBJ1-5; cdr3_nt: TGTGCCAGTAGTTTGCGACAGATACAGCATTTT; cdr3_aa: CASSLRQIQHF
v_call: TRBV7-9; clone_size: once; d_call: NA; j_call: TRBJ1-5; cdr3_nt: TGTGCCAGCAGCTCAGATTTAGCCGGGAGCACAAATCAGCCCCAGCATTTT; cdr3_aa: CASSSDLAGSTNQPQHF
v_call: TRBV13; clone_size: NA; d_call: TRBD1; j_call: TRBJ2-7; cdr3_nt: TGTGCCAGCAGCTCGACAGGGCCCGAGCAGTACTTC; cdr3_aa: CASSSTGPEQYF
v_call: TRBV15; clone_size: NA; d_call: TRBD2; j_call: TRBJ2-1; cdr3_nt: TGTGCCACCAGCAGTTCAGCGGGAGTCCTCTACAATGAGCAGTTCTTC; cdr3_aa: CATSSSAGVLYNEQFF
v_call: TRBV7-2; clone_size: NA; d_call: NA; j_call: TRBJ2-3; cdr3_nt: TGTGCCAGCAGCTTATGGGCGGGTAGGACAGATACGCAGTATTTT; cdr3_aa: CASSLWAGRTDTQYF
v_call: TRBV15; clone_size: NA; d_call: TRBD1; j_call: TRBJ1-5; cdr3_nt: TGTGCCACCAGCAGAGATTCCCCAGGGGGCGCTACTAATCAGCCCCAGCATTTT; cdr3_aa: CATSRDSPGGATNQPQHF
v_call: TRBV28; clone_size: NA; d_call: TRBD2; j_call: TRBJ2-5; cdr3_nt: TGTGCCAGCAGACCTCCACCGGGGCTAGCGGGTCTGCAACAAGAGACCCAGTACTTC; cdr3_aa: CASRPPPGLAGLQQETQYF
v_call: TRBV6-5; clone_size: NA; d_call: TRBD1; j_call: TRBJ1-5; cdr3_nt: TGTGCCAGCCGGGACAGGGGATTGGATCAGCCCCAGCATTTT; cdr3_aa: CASRDRGLDQPQHF
v_call: TRBV24-1; clone_size: once; d_call: TRBD1; j_call: TRBJ1-2; cdr3_nt: TGTGCCACCAGTGATGGGACAGCGTATGGCTACACCTTC; cdr3_aa: CATSDGTAYGYTF
v_call: TRBV5-1; clone_size: NA; d_call: TRBD1; j_call: TRBJ1-1; cdr3_nt: TGCGCCAGCCGACGGGACAGGGTAAACACTGAAGCTTTCTTT; cdr3_aa: CASRRDRVNTEAFF
v_call: TRBV27; clone_size: NA; d_call: TRBD1; j_call: TRBJ1-4; cdr3_nt: TGTGCCAGCAGTTTGATGGGACAGGGGAATGAAAAACTGTTTTTT; cdr3_aa: CASSLMGQGNEKLFF
v_call: TRBV5-4; clone_size: NA; d_call: TRBD1; j_call: TRBJ1-1; cdr3_nt: TGTGCCAGCAGCCTAAAGACAGGGGTGGTCACTGAAGCTTTCTTT; cdr3_aa: CASSLKTGVVTEAFF